A selection of T cell receptor beta chains follows, all from one sample in a study of blood T cell repertoires in COVID-19. Some clones are missing from TCRdb's copy, which holds only in-frame ones; the method was immunoSEQ multiplex PCR. The data hold approximately 260,000 clones, with about 80% observed a single time. Sequencing input: peripheral blood. All receptors derive from a human donor in a cohort sampled during active COVID-19. The CDR3 runs from the conserved cysteine through the conserved F or W. The D gene is left open where the match is weak. The size field is filled for only some rows; it gives once, few, many or a size class.

v_call: TRBV10-3; j_call: TRBJ1-3; d_call: .; cdr3_length: 14; clone_size: once; cdr3_aa: CATSDRTAGNTIYF; cdr3_nt: TGTGCCACCTCTGACAGAACAGCTGGAAACACCATATATTTT
v_call: TRBV6-5; j_call: TRBJ1-4; d_call: .; cdr3_length: 14; clone_size: .; cdr3_aa: CASTLTVTNEKLFF; cdr3_nt: TGTGCCAGCACCCTGACAGTTACTAATGAAAAACTGTTTTTT
v_call: TRBV14; j_call: TRBJ2-5; d_call: TRBD2; cdr3_length: 16; clone_size: .; cdr3_aa: CASSQVAGLTKETQYF; cdr3_nt: TGTGCCAGCAGCCAAGTAGCGGGACTAACCAAAGAGACCCAGTACTTC
v_call: TRBV2; j_call: TRBJ2-5; d_call: TRBD2; cdr3_length: 15; clone_size: many; cdr3_aa: CASSVLAGMGETQYF; cdr3_nt: TGTGCCAGCAGTGTCCTAGCGGGGATGGGGGAGACCCAGTACTTC
v_call: TRBV28; j_call: TRBJ1-2; d_call: TRBD1; cdr3_length: 15; clone_size: .; cdr3_aa: CASSTTKGTDYGYTF; cdr3_nt: TGTGCCAGCAGCACAACGAAGGGGACAGACTATGGCTACACCTTC
v_call: TRBV19; j_call: TRBJ1-3; d_call: TRBD1; cdr3_length: 16; clone_size: .; cdr3_aa: CASSRGDRWTGNTIYF; cdr3_nt: TGTGCCAGTAGTAGAGGGGACAGATGGACTGGAAACACCATATATTTT
v_call: TRBV10-3; j_call: TRBJ2-3; d_call: .; cdr3_length: 13; clone_size: .; cdr3_aa: CASRLVSTDTQYF; cdr3_nt: TGTGCCTCCCGACTAGTGAGCACAGATACGCAGTATTTT
v_call: TRBV6-1; j_call: TRBJ1-4; d_call: .; cdr3_length: 16; clone_size: .; cdr3_aa: CASSEVAGRRKEKLFF; cdr3_nt: TGTGCCAGCAGTGAAGTTGCGGGTCGCCGGAAGGAAAAACTGTTTTTT
v_call: TRBV4-2; j_call: TRBJ2-2; d_call: .; cdr3_length: 12; clone_size: .; cdr3_aa: CASSPGHGELFF; cdr3_nt: TGTGCCAGCAGCCCCGGACACGGGGAGCTGTTTTTT
v_call: TRBV5-4; j_call: TRBJ2-7; d_call: TRBD1; cdr3_length: 16; clone_size: .; cdr3_aa: CASSLEASGGRGEQYF; cdr3_nt: TGTGCCAGCAGCTTGGAGGCGTCAGGGGGCAGAGGGGAGCAGTACTTC
v_call: TRBV5-1; j_call: TRBJ2-3; d_call: .; cdr3_length: 14; clone_size: .; cdr3_aa: CASSLGDSTDTQYF; cdr3_nt: TGCGCCAGCAGCTTGGGGGACTCTACAGATACGCAGTATTTT
v_call: TRBV7-2; j_call: TRBJ2-5; d_call: TRBD2; cdr3_length: 17; clone_size: .; cdr3_aa: CASSFREGNPYQETQYF; cdr3_nt: TGTGCCAGCAGCTTTCGGGAGGGGAATCCGTACCAAGAGACCCAGTACTTC
v_call: TRBV7-8; j_call: TRBJ2-3; d_call: TRBD2; cdr3_length: 15; clone_size: .; cdr3_aa: CASSLVGGGTDTQYF; cdr3_nt: TGTGCCAGCAGCTTAGTTGGCGGGGGGACAGATACGCAGTATTTT
v_call: TRBV19; j_call: TRBJ1-5; d_call: TRBD1; cdr3_length: 14; clone_size: .; cdr3_aa: CASNPTGGRQPQHF; cdr3_nt: TGTGCCAGTAACCCGACAGGGGGCCGTCAGCCCCAGCATTTT
v_call: TRBV5-6; j_call: TRBJ2-7; d_call: .; cdr3_length: 15; clone_size: .; cdr3_aa: CASSSVKRGSYEQYF; cdr3_nt: TGTGCCAGCAGCTCGGTGAAACGGGGCTCCTACGAGCAGTACTTC
v_call: TRBV18; j_call: TRBJ2-3; d_call: TRBD1; cdr3_length: 14; clone_size: .; cdr3_aa: CASSPSQGAVTQYF; cdr3_nt: TGTGCCAGCTCACCAAGCCAGGGGGCTGTTACGCAGTATTTT
v_call: TRBV6-6; j_call: TRBJ2-7; d_call: TRBD1; cdr3_length: 14; clone_size: .; cdr3_aa: CASSGGQGSYEQYF; cdr3_nt: TGTGCCAGCAGTGGTGGACAGGGATCGTACGAGCAGTACTTC
v_call: TRBV9; j_call: TRBJ1-6; d_call: .; cdr3_length: 13; clone_size: .; cdr3_aa: CASSVASGSPLHF; cdr3_nt: TGTGCCAGCAGCGTAGCGAGTGGTTCACCCCTCCACTTT
v_call: TRBV14; j_call: TRBJ2-5; d_call: .; cdr3_length: 15; clone_size: few; cdr3_aa: CASSRLRGQQETQYF; cdr3_nt: TGTGCCAGCAGCCGACTCCGCGGACAGCAAGAGACCCAGTACTTC
v_call: TRBV19; j_call: TRBJ2-1; d_call: .; cdr3_length: 16; clone_size: .; cdr3_aa: CASSIDRGASYNEQFF; cdr3_nt: TGTGCCAGTAGTATAGACAGGGGGGCCTCCTACAATGAGCAGTTCTTC
v_call: TRBV7-2; j_call: TRBJ1-2; d_call: TRBD1; cdr3_length: 14; clone_size: .; cdr3_aa: CASSWDREGYGYTF; cdr3_nt: TGTGCCAGCAGCTGGGACAGGGAAGGCTATGGCTACACCTTC
v_call: TRBV18; j_call: TRBJ2-1; d_call: TRBD2; cdr3_length: 17; clone_size: .; cdr3_aa: CASSPPGLAGGHFEQFF; cdr3_nt: TGTGCCAGCTCACCACCCGGACTAGCGGGAGGGCATTTTGAGCAGTTCTTC